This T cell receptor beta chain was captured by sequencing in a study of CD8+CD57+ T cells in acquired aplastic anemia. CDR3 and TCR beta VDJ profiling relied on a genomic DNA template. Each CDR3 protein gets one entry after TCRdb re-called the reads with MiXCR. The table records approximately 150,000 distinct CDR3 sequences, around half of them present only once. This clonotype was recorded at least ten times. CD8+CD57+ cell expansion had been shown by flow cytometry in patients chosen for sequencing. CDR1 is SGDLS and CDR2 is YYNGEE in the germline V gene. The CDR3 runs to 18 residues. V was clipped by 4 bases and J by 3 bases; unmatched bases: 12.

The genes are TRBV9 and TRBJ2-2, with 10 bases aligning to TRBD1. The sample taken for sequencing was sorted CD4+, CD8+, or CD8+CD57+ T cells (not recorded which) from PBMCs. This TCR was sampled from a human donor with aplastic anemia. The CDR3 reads CASSFLPGTGADTGELFF. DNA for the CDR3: TGTGCCAGCAGCTTCCTTCCTGGGACAGGGGCGGACACCGGGGAGCTGTTTTTT.